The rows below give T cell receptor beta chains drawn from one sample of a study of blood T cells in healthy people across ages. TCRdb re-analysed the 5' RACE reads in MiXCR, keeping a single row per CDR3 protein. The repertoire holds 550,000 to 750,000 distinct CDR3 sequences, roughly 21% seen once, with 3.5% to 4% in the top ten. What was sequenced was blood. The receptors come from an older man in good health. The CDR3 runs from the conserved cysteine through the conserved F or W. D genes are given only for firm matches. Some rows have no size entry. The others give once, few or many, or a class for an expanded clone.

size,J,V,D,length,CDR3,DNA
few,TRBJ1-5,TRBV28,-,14,CASSLGGAVQPQHF,TGTGCCAGCAGTTTAGGGGGCGCGGTTCAGCCCCAGCATTTT
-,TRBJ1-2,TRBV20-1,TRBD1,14,CSASTGTGPLGYTF,TGCAGTGCTAGCACCGGGACAGGGCCTTTGGGCTACACCTTC
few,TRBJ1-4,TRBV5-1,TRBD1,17,CASSQTGTGGYNEKLFF,TGCGCCAGCAGCCAGACCGGGACAGGGGGATATAATGAAAAACTGTTTTTT
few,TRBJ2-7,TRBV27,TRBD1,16,CASSLSFGQGVYEQYF,TGTGCCAGCAGTTTATCATTCGGACAGGGGGTATACGAGCAGTACTTC
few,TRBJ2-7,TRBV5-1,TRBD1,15,CASSQTGGFAYEQYF,TGCGCCAGCAGCCAGACAGGGGGATTCGCCTACGAGCAGTACTTC
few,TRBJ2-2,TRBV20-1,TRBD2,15,CSARPGLAGVGELFF,TGCAGTGCTAGACCGGGACTAGCGGGAGTTGGGGAGCTGTTTTTT
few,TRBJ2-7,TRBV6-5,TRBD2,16,CASSYSRLAVGPEQYF,TGTGCCAGCAGTTACTCGAGGCTAGCGGTTGGTCCCGAGCAGTACTTC
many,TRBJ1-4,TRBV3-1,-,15,CASSQEGKTNEKLFF,TGTGCCAGCAGCCAAGAAGGGAAGACGAATGAAAAACTGTTTTTT
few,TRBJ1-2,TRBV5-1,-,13,CASSLLGSYGYTF,TGCGCCAGCAGCTTGCTGGGCAGCTATGGCTACACCTTC
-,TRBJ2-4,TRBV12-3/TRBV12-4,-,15,CASSLEGRGKNIQYF,TGTGCCAGCAGTTTAGAGGGGCGAGGCAAAAACATTCAGTACTTC
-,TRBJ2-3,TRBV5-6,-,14,CASSFSSGADTQYF,TGTGCCAGCAGCTTCTCCAGTGGAGCAGATACGCAGTATTTT
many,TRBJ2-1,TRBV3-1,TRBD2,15,CASSRPSGSLNEQFF,TGTGCCAGCAGCCGCCCTAGCGGGAGTCTGAATGAGCAGTTCTTC
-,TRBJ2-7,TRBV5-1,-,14,CASSLSDLFGEQYF,TGCGCCAGCAGCTTGTCCGACCTTTTTGGCGAGCAGTACTTC
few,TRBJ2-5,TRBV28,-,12,CASGGDTETQYF,TGTGCCAGCGGTGGGGATACGGAGACCCAGTACTTC
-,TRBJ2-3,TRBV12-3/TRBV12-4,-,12,CATRFSTDAQYF,TGTGCCACTCGGTTTAGCACAGATGCGCAGTATTTT
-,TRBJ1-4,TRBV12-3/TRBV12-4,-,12,CASSPEPEKLFF,TGTGCCAGCAGTCCGGAGCCTGAAAAACTGTTTTTT
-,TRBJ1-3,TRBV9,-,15,CASSASGVAGNTIYF,TGTGCCAGCAGCGCCTCTGGAGTCGCTGGAAACACCATATATTTT
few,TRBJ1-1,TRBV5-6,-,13,CASRGGSSTEAFF,TGTGCCAGCCGAGGGGGTTCGAGCACTGAAGCTTTCTTT
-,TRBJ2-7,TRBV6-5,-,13,CASSAAISYEQYF,TGTGCCAGCAGCGCAGCTATCTCCTACGAGCAGTACTTC
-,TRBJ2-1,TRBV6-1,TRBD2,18,CASSSSAGDGGSYNEQFF,TGTGCCAGCAGCTCTTCAGCGGGAGATGGGGGCTCCTACAATGAGCAGTTCTTC
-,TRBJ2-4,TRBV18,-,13,CASSPFSKNIQYF,TGTGCCAGCTCACCATTTTCCAAAAACATTCAGTACTTC
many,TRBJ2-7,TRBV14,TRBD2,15,CASSQGLAGVYEQYF,TGTGCCAGCAGCCAGGGACTAGCGGGAGTTTACGAGCAGTACTTC
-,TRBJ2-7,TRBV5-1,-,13,CASSLGQYYEQYF,TGCGCCAGCAGCTTGGGGCAGTACTACGAGCAGTACTTC
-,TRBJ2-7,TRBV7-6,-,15,CASSLAPLLSDEQYF,TGTGCCAGCAGCTTAGCGCCTCTCCTTTCCGACGAGCAGTACTTC
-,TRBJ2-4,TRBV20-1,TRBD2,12,CSAPGLANVQYF,TGCAGTGCCCCCGGACTAGCAAACGTTCAGTACTTC
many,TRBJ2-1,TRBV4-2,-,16,CASSQDLRDLYNEQFF,TGTGCCAGCAGCCAAGATCTGCGGGATCTCTACAATGAGCAGTTCTTC
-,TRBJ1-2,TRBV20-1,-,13,CSARQRDNYGYTF,TGCAGTGCCAGACAGAGAGATAACTATGGCTACACCTTC
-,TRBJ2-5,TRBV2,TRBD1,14,CTSSEGQGGETQYF,TGTACCAGCAGTGAGGGACAGGGAGGGGAGACCCAGTACTTC
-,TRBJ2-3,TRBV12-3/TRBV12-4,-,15,CASSAQGRVTDTQYF,TGTGCCAGCAGTGCTCAGGGGAGAGTAACAGATACGCAGTATTTT
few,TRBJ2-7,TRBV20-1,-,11,CSAREIYEQYF,TGCAGTGCTAGAGAGATCTACGAGCAGTACTTC
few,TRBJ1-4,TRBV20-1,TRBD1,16,CSATAPTGRTNEKLFF,TGCAGTGCCACCGCTCCGACAGGGAGAACTAATGAAAAACTGTTTTTT
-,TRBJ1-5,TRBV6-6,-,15,CATYWNSLGNQPQHF,TGTGCCACCTACTGGAACTCTCTAGGCAATCAGCCCCAGCATTTT
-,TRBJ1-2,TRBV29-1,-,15,CSVPRGGGRGYGYTF,TGCAGCGTTCCCCGGGGGGGGGGACGAGGCTATGGCTACACCTTC
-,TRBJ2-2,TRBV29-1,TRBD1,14,CSVGTGSNTGELFF,TGCAGCGTAGGGACAGGGTCGAACACCGGGGAGCTGTTTTTT
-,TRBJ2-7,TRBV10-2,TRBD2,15,CASSEPSSGREEQYF,TGCGCCAGCAGTGAACCCTCTAGCGGGAGGGAAGAGCAGTACTTC
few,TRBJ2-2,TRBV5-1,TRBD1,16,CASRLEDRGNTGELFF,TGCGCCAGCAGGTTGGAGGACAGGGGTAACACCGGGGAGCTGTTTTTT
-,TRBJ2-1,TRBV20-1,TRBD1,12,CSASDRGLEQFF,TGCAGTGCTTCGGACAGGGGGCTTGAGCAGTTCTTC
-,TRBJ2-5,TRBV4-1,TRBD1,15,CVSSQTGTGEETQYF,TGCGTCAGCAGCCAAACCGGGACAGGGGAAGAGACCCAGTACTTC
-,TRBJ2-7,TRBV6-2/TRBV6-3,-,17,CASSYSGRRGSAYEQYF,TGTGCCAGCAGTTACTCCGGACGACGGGGTAGCGCCTACGAGCAGTACTTC
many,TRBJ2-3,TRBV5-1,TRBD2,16,CASSSGSSGSGDTQYF,TGCGCCAGCAGCTCCGGAAGTAGCGGGAGTGGAGATACGCAGTATTTT
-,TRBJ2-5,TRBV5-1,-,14,CASGFTVNQETQYF,TGCGCCAGCGGGTTCACAGTAAACCAAGAGACCCAGTACTTC
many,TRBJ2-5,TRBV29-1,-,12,CSVAGVSVTQYF,TGCAGCGTTGCGGGAGTGAGCGTGACCCAGTACTTC
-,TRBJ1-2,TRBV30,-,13,CAWSTGSVYGYTF,TGTGCCTGGAGCACAGGATCCGTCTATGGCTACACCTTC
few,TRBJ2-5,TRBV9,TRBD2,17,CASSPIGGTSGQETQYF,TGTGCCAGCAGCCCCATAGGGGGGACTAGCGGGCAAGAGACCCAGTACTTC
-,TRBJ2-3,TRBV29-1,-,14,CSVDLGASTDTQYF,TGCAGCGTTGACCTAGGGGCTAGCACAGATACGCAGTATTTT
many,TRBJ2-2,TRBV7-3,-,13,CASSLGATGELFF,TGTGCCAGCAGCCTGGGAGCCACCGGGGAGCTGTTTTTT
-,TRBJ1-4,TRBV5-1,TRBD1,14,CASTSGQGYEKLVF,TGCGCCAGCACCTCGGGACAGGGGTATGAAAAACTGGTTTTT
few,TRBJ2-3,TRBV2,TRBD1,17,CASSDSVLGQAPDTQYF,TGTGCCAGCAGTGATTCGGTTTTGGGACAGGCTCCAGATACGCAGTATTTT
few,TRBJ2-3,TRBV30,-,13,CAWNRDRTDTQYF,TGTGCCTGGAACCGGGACCGCACAGATACGCAGTATTTT
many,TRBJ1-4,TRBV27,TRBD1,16,CASSFPCRGEGEKLFF,TGTGCCAGCAGTTTCCCTTGCAGGGGGGAGGGTGAAAAACTGTTTTTT
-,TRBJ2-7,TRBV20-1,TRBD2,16,CSATGTSGRSSYEQYF,TGCAGTGCAACGGGGACTAGCGGGAGGAGCTCCTACGAGCAGTACTTC
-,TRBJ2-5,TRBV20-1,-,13,CSARVGVGETQYF,TGCAGTGCTAGAGTGGGGGTAGGAGAGACCCAGTACTTC
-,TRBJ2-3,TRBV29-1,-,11,CSVAGSNTQYF,TGCAGCGTTGCAGGGTCAAATACGCAGTATTTT
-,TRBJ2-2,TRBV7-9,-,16,CASSLASGRNTGELFF,TGTGCCAGCAGCTTAGCAAGCGGCCGGAACACCGGGGAGCTGTTTTTT
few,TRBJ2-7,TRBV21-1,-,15,CASSKALAGSDEQYF,TGTGCCAGCAGCAAAGCGCTAGCGGGATCGGACGAGCAGTACTTC
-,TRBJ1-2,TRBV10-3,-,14,CAINEDSKNYGYTF,TGTGCCATCAACGAGGACAGCAAAAACTATGGCTACACCTTC
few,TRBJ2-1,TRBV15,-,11,CATSRAAEQFF,TGTGCCACCAGCAGAGCGGCTGAGCAGTTCTTC
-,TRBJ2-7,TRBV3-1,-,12,CASSQGVMEQYF,TGTGCCAGCAGCCAAGGGGTGATGGAGCAGTACTTC
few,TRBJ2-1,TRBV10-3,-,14,CAISEGAVNNEQFF,TGTGCCATCAGTGAGGGGGCCGTTAACAATGAGCAGTTCTTC
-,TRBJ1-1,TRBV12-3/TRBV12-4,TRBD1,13,CASRWTGGGGAFF,TGTGCCAGCAGGTGGACAGGGGGAGGTGGGGCTTTCTTT